This entry features one T cell receptor (beta chain) sequence. The sample is drawn from a study of cytomegalovirus exposure and HLA in healthy donors. In the PCR, 60 Vbeta and 13 Jbeta primers were used. The protocol was immunoSEQ multiplex PCR, while the TCRdb copy is restricted to in-frame clones and leaves out a portion. This repertoire shows 77,000 or so clones, approximately 80% found once; its top ten account for approximately 20%. The V end lost 1 base, the J end lost 0 bases, and 16 bases lay between the germline ends. The germline V gene has CDR1 SEHNR and CDR2 FQNEAQ (reference sequence). The length of the CDR3 is 19 residues.

This chain connects TRBV7-9 to TRBJ2-6, with D tentatively TRBD2 (5 bases). The sequencing input was PBMCs. The TCR sequence derives from a man between 65 and 80 years old in good health and CMV-seropositive. The CDR3 spells CASSLVASYGSSGANVLTF. The DNA for the CDR3 is TGTGCCAGCAGCTTAGTCGCTAGCTATGGGTCCTCTGGGGCCAACGTCCTGACTTTC.